This T cell receptor beta chain was captured by sequencing in a study of shared clonotypes between healthy human individuals. The germline CDR1 and CDR2 sequences are KGHSH and LQKENI. The V end lost 3 bases, the J end lost 2 bases, and 10 bases lay between the germline ends. The CDR3 is 14 residues long. Notes on this clone: What it recognizes is unknown.

Investigators divided CD4+ cells into CD45RA+ naive and CD45RA-negative memory subsets. General observations from the study: The sole specimen, blood, was sampled, and tissue repertoires likely differ. Large depth notwithstanding, sorted-subset sequencing proved incomplete by rarefaction. Clonotype sharing among donors, it was expected, would be affected by sequencing depth.

Assay used: immunoSEQ multiplex PCR; TCRdb lists only in-frame clones, some missing. The repertoire holds roughly 2 million clones, with almost 96% as singletons. The sequence was collected from a man aged 18 to 35 in good health. Material: naive CD4+ T cells sorted from blood. Subset denoted: CD45RA+ positively selected. J is TRBJ2-5 and V is TRBV18, with D perhaps matching TRBD2 (6 bases). CDR3 in DNA: TGTGCCAGCTCACCTTTGGGACTTCAAGAGACCCAGTACTTC. Its translation is CASSPLGLQETQYF. Full variable domain (rest looked up from reference TRBV18 and TRBJ2-5): NAGVMQNPRHLVRRRGQEARLRCSPMKGHSHVYWYRQLPEEGLKFMVYLQKENIIDESGMPKERFSAEFPKEGPSILRIQQVVRGDSAAYFCASSPLGLQETQYFGPGTRLLVL.